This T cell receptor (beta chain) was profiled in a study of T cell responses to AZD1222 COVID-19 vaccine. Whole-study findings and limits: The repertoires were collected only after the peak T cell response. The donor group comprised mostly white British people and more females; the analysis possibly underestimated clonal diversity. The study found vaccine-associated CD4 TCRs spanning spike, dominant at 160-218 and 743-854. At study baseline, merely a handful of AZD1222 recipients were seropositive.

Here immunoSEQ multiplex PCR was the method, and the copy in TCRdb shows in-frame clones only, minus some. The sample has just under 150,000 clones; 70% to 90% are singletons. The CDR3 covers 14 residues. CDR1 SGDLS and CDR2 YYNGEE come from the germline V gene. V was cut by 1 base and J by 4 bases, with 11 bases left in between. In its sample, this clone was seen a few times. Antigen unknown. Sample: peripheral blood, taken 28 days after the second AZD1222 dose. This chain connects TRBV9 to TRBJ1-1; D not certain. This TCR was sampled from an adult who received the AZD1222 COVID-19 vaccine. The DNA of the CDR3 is TGTGCCAGCAGCGTAACCGGGGATAGCACTGAAGCTTTCTTT. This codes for CASSVTGDSTEAFF.